This T cell receptor (beta chain) derives from a study of tumor-infiltrating lymphocytes in primary liver carcinoma. In the study overall: The patients included men and women who were aged 30 to 69 years. Study results and limitations: Since sampling was bulk and unsorted, CD4+ and CD8+ repertoires were not compared.

Starting material of 400 to 600 ng total RNA yielded TCR beta cDNA via a constant-region primer. Library construction for TCR beta comprised three nested multiplex PCR rounds performed with slightly modified ARM-PCR. A C-beta reverse primer and TRBV1-TRBV30 forward primers served in each of the first two PCR rounds, at about 10 cycles apiece. One entry per CDR3 protein, called by TCRdb with MiXCR from the multiplex PCR reads. The sample holds about 200,000 distinct CDR3 sequences, 65% seen once. Trimming stripped 4 bases from V and 0 bases from J, with 21 bases between. In germline, CDR1 is MNHEY, CDR2 SVGEGT. The CDR3 covers 18 residues. Comments on this clonotype: Its antigen is unidentified.

The source of the blood RNA was unsorted whole blood, and germline DNA was extracted as well. Sampling before surgery obtained roughly 4.1 milliliters of peripheral blood. The sample comprised peripheral blood. This clonotype originated in a woman aged 55 to 70 with primary liver carcinoma and hepatitis B virus infection. This sequence joins TRBV6-2 or TRBV6-3 and TRBJ2-5; D may match TRBD1 or TRBD2 (5 bases each). The CDR3 nucleotides are TGTGCCAGCAGTTCCCACCCTCGGGACCTTCTGTACCAAGAGACCCAGTACTTC. Its protein is CASSSHPRDLLYQETQYF.